This passage covers 17 T cell receptor beta chains from one sample sequenced in a study of human T cells and chemical hapten exposure. TCRdb itself ran the RACE reads through MiXCR, one entry per CDR3 protein. The sample shows some 400,000 distinct CDR3 sequences, about 4.4% of them seen only once. Time point: patch test 1, 2 weeks after DPC sensitization. The treatment denotes: therapeutic diphenylcyclopropenone sensitization with weekly scalp DPC. The specimen comprised whole blood, sampled in connection with sensitization to the hapten diphenylcyclopropenone (DPC). The receptor set was obtained from a woman in her forties or fifties with alopecia areata. Some clones in this sample may be carry-over from other donors' samples.

The sample holds many counts of this clonotype. The J gene is TRBJ1-1, the V gene TRBV20-1, with D hard to call. The CDR3 consists of 10 residues. Germline CDR1 reads DFQATT; CDR2 reads SNEGSKA (reference sequence). V was pared by 0 bases and J by 11 bases, with 7 bases between. CDR3 loop: CSARDGNAFF. CDR3 in DNA: TGCAGTGCTAGAGACGGCAATGCTTTCTTT.

In its sample, this clonotype was seen a few times. The rearrangement uses TRBV4-2 and TRBJ2-3; the match to TRBD2 covers 8 bases. The germline gives CDR1 LGHNA, CDR2 YNFKEQ. The CDR3 runs to 20 residues. V lost 0 bases to trimming and J lost 1 base; unmatched junction nucleotides: 15. CDR3 sequence (DNA): TGTGCCAGCAGCCAAGAAGGCGGGCCTAGCGGGCGCCTTCGCACAGATACGCAGTATTTT. It encodes CASSQEGGPSGRLRTDTQYF.

This clonotype was counted many times. This chain uses TRBV4-1 with TRBJ1-2; D is perhaps TRBD1 (5 bases). This CDR3 spans 14 amino acids. The germline V gene encodes CDR1 MGHRA and CDR2 YSYEKL. Between the trimmed V and J ends, which lost 0 bases and 8 bases, there was a span of 13 bases. DNA of the CDR3: TGCGCCAGCAGCCAAGATTCTGGGGCTAGCGGCTACACCTTC. Translating it yields CASSQDSGASGYTF.

Ten or more counts support this clonotype. This chain connects TRBV6-5 to TRBJ2-1, with 8 positions matching TRBD2. From germline, CDR1 is MNHEY and CDR2 SVGAGI. The CDR3 sequence is 16 residues long. Losses at the gene ends were 9 bases for V and 6 bases for J; bases not matched to a gene: 16. CDR3 sequence reads: CASTTFKRENVNEQFF. The CDR3 nucleotides read TGTGCCAGTACAACATTCAAGCGGGAGAACGTCAATGAGCAGTTCTTC.

This clonotype was recorded a few times. The chain links TRBV29-1 to TRBJ2-7; D gene ambiguous. The CDR3 contains 13 residues. Trimming cost V 4 bases and J 2 bases, with 12 bases left between them. Germline CDR1 is SQVTM and CDR2 is ANQGSEA. CDR3 sequence reads: CSVGFPEPYEQYF. The CDR3 nucleotides read TGCAGCGTTGGGTTCCCCGAGCCCTACGAGCAGTACTTC.

About this clonotype itself: A read error may produce the germline difference seen at one junction end. The V and J genes are TRBV5-6 and TRBJ1-3; D unclear. CDR1 SGHDT and CDR2 YYEEEE come from the germline V gene. The CDR3 is 17 residues long. DNA of the CDR3: TGTTCCAGCAGTACCATCGGAGAGCCCGACTCTGGAAACACCATATATTTT. Residues: CSSSTIGEPDSGNTIYF.

This clonotype was picked up many times. V gene TRBV7-8 combines with J gene TRBJ1-3, with a tentative D call TRBD1 (6 bases). CDR1 and CDR2 (germline): SGHVS, FQNEAQ. The CDR3 sequence is 15 residues long. V lost 4 bases and J lost 0, with 10 bases in between. The CDR3 region has the DNA TGTGCCAGCAGCTGGGACACCGGCTCTGGAAACACCATATATTTT. Protein: CASSWDTGSGNTIYF.

This clonotype was detected only a few times. This rearrangement joins TRBV7-2 to TRBJ2-3; D is possibly TRBD2 (5 bases). The germline V gene encodes CDR1 SGHTA and CDR2 FQGNSA. The CDR3 loop spans 15 amino acids. Trimming took 4 bases from V and 0 from J, leaving 11 bases between them. In nucleotides, the CDR3 is TGTGCCAGCAGCTCTTCCAGGACTAGCACAGATACGCAGTATTTT. Translating gives CASSSSRTSTDTQYF.

This clonotype showed up many times. The rearrangement links TRBV6-5 to TRBJ1-2; weak D call: TRBD1 (6 bases). The CDR3 has 15 residues. From germline, CDR1 is MNHEY and CDR2 SVGAGI. V lost 5 bases to trimming and J lost 4 bases, with 17 bases between them. The CDR3 spells CASSTSGQTFYGYTF. The DNA of the CDR3 is TGTGCCAGCAGTACCTCCGGACAGACCTTCTATGGCTACACCTTC.

Ten or more counts support this clonotype. This chain joins TRBV24-1 and TRBJ2-3; TRBD2 matches at 9 bases. Per the germline V gene, CDR1 is KGHDR and CDR2 is SFDVKD. The CDR3 consists of 18 residues. Trimming took 1 base from V and 2 from J; bases not matched to a gene: 9. In DNA, the CDR3 is TGTGCCACCAGTGATTTTTTGGCTAGCGGGGAACTCACAGATACGCAGTATTTT. Protein sequence: CATSDFLASGELTDTQYF.

This clonotype occurred many times. This chain connects TRBV4-1 to TRBJ1-4, with D perhaps TRBD1 (5 bases). The V gene's germline CDR1 is MGHRA and CDR2 YSYEKL. The V end was cut by 1 base, the J end by 7 bases, with 16 bases between. The CDR3 totals 16 residues. Here the CDR3 DNA reads TGCGCCAGCAGCCAAGTACCCCAGGGTGGAGGTGAAAAACTGTTTTTT. Amino acids: CASSQVPQGGGEKLFF.

This clonotype showed up many times. This chain joins TRBV6-5 and TRBJ2-3; D is perhaps TRBD2 (6 bases). With 0 bases removed from V and 4 bases from J, the gap between germline ends came to 14 bases. Germline-derived CDR1 and CDR2 are MNHEY and SVGAGI. This CDR3 spans 16 amino acids. This CDR3 is CASSYSVAAGPDTQYF. The CDR3 coding sequence is TGTGCCAGCAGTTACTCGGTAGCGGCCGGGCCAGATACGCAGTATTTT.

The chain links TRBV11-2 to TRBJ2-1, with D perhaps matching TRBD2 (5 bases). The CDR3 has 15 amino acids. Germline CDR1 and CDR2: SGHAT and FQNNGV. V was clipped by 4 bases and J by 0 bases, with 10 bases between them. CDR3 DNA sequence: TGTGCCAGCAGCTCCGGGGATCCCTCCTACAATGAGCAGTTCTTC. Its translation is CASSSGDPSYNEQFF.

The chain joins TRBV9 to TRBJ2-3, with 10 bases lining up with TRBD2. Germline lookup yields CDR1 SGDLS and CDR2 YYNGEE. The CDR3 loop spans 15 amino acids. Trimming cost V 2 bases and J 2 bases; bases outside gene matches: 2. CDR3 nucleotides: TGTGCCAGCAGCGTTAGCGGGGGGTTCACAGATACGCAGTATTTT. Translating it yields CASSVSGGFTDTQYF.

The genes are TRBV6-2 or TRBV6-3 and TRBJ2-6; the D gene is possibly TRBD2 (7 bases). The CDR3 totals 14 residues. V was cut by 9 bases and J by 4 bases, with 13 bases left in between. Germline V gene data show CDR1 as MNHEY and CDR2 as SVGEGT. CDR3 residues: CASRGGTGANVLTF. The CDR3 bases are TGTGCCAGTAGGGGGGGAACAGGGGCCAACGTCCTGACTTTC.

In its sample, this clonotype was seen many times. A junction end diverges from the germline sequence, so it may reflect a read error. The chain uses TRBV5-1 and TRBJ1-5, with 7 nucleotides matching TRBD1. Germline lookup yields CDR1 SGHRS and CDR2 YFSETQ. CDR3 size: 15 residues. The CDR3 is CASSLGGTDNQPQHF. The CDR3 DNA is TGCGCCAGCAGTTTGGGGGGGACAGACAATCAGCCCCAGCATTTT.

The V and J genes are TRBV10-3 and TRBJ1-1; TRBD1 is a possible D gene (6 bases). This CDR3 is 16 amino acids long. The germline V gene has CDR1 ENHRY and CDR2 SYGVKD. V was pared by 0 bases and J by 0 bases, with 11 bases between. DNA for the CDR3: TGTGCCATCAGTGAGTCTCATGACAGGCTGAACACTGAAGCTTTCTTT. It translates to CAISESHDRLNTEAFF.